This T cell receptor (beta chain) was sequenced in a study of a mutant IDH1 vaccine in newly diagnosed glioma. About the study: Across weeks 1, 3, 5, 7, 11, 15, 19 and 23, patients received a vaccination each time, eight in all.

For this clone: Antigen specificity is unknown.

Time point reported: week 11, during vaccination. Mutant IDH1 20-mer peptide, at 300 ug, made up each vaccine dose, with topical imiquimod. Using immunoSEQ multiplex PCR, the repertoire was profiled, and TCRdb retains in-frame clones only, with some absent. The table shows 55,000 to 70,000 clones, with about 88% occurring only once. Germline assignment: CDR1 MNHNS and CDR2 SASEGT. The CDR3 extends over 14 amino acids. V lost 6 bases, J lost 8 bases, and 9 bases stayed unmatched. This TCR came from a man aged 40-49 years with glioma. The specimen was PBMCs, collected from a glioma patient whose treatment included an IDH1 peptide vaccine. The rearrangement links TRBV6-1 to TRBJ1-4; 7 bases agree with TRBD1. This CDR3 reads CASSVTGVGEKLFF. The CDR3 DNA reads as TGTGCCAGCAGCGTTACAGGGGTGGGAGAAAAACTGTTTTTT.